This entry lists 11 T cell receptor beta chains sequenced from one sample in a study of blood T cell repertoires in COVID-19. Profiling relied on immunoSEQ multiplex PCR, and the TCRdb table lists in-frame clones only, not all of them. The sample shows fewer than 350,000 clones, around 90% of them seen only once. The source material was PBMCs or T cells enriched from blood (not recorded which). These receptor sequences come from a woman younger than 30 with acute COVID-19.

This clone was seen only a few times. The chain carries TRBV27 and TRBJ2-1, with 10 nucleotides matching TRBD2. The CDR3 extends over 14 amino acids. J was trimmed by 7 bases and V by 6 bases; bases with no gene match: 6. Germline CDR1 reads MNHEY; CDR2 reads SMNVEV (reference sequence). For the CDR3, the DNA is TGTGCCAGCAGGCTAGCGGGGGTGGGTAATGAGCAGTTCTTC. It translates to CASRLAGVGNEQFF.

The chain combines TRBV5-1 with TRBJ1-3; 8 positions agree with TRBD1. Per germline, CDR1 SGHRS and CDR2 YFSETQ. V dropped 3 bases and J dropped 0; count of bases not matched to a gene: 2. The CDR3 is 15 residues long. CDR3 bases: TGCGCCAGCAGCTCCACAGGGGGCTCTGGAAACACCATATATTTT. Translated, it gives CASSSTGGSGNTIYF.

The CDR3 region is CASSQTAGTSGTRDTQYF. The CDR3 bases are TGCGCCAGCAGCCAGACAGCCGGGACTAGCGGGACCAGAGATACGCAGTATTTT. The V call is TRBV4-3, the J call TRBJ2-3; 13 bases map to TRBD2. Germline CDR1 LGHNA, CDR2 YSLEER. V was pared by 3 bases and J by 5 bases, with 11 bases of the junction left unmatched. The CDR3 is made up of 18 amino acids.

This chain joins TRBV4-1 and TRBJ2-3, with D possibly matching TRBD2 (6 bases). There are 14 residues in the CDR3. V was shortened by 1 base and J by 10 bases, with 15 bases between the two germline ends. Germline V gene lookup returns CDR1 MGHRA and CDR2 YSYEKL. CDR3 coding DNA: TGCGCCAGCAGCCAAGTTCTACTAGCCAGTGCGCAGTATTTT. Translated, it gives CASSQVLLASAQYF.

V is TRBV4-2 and J is TRBJ2-1; 8 positions agree with TRBD1. The CDR3 is made up of 16 amino acids. Germline CDR1 is LGHNA and CDR2 is YNFKEQ. After removal of 1 base from V and 4 bases from J, the junction contained 6 bases not matched to a gene. The CDR3 region has the DNA TGTGCCAGCAGCCAAGGCCCGGGACAGGAATACAATGAGCAGTTCTTC. This codes for CASSQGPGQEYNEQFF.

The chain has TRBV4-2 and TRBJ1-3; 7 nucleotides align to TRBD1. J was trimmed by 4 bases and V by 4 bases; bases with no gene match: 7. Per the germline V gene, CDR1 is LGHNA and CDR2 is YNFKEQ. CDR3 size: 15 residues. Here the CDR3 DNA reads TGTGCCAGCAGCCGCACCGGGACAGAAGGAAACACCATATATTTT. It codes for CASSRTGTEGNTIYF.

The J gene is TRBJ2-1, the V gene TRBV2; no firm D call. With 3 bases removed from V and 3 bases from J, the gap between germline ends came to 3 bases. Germline V gene data show CDR1 as SNHLY and CDR2 as FYNNEI. CDR3 length: 12 residues. The CDR3 coding sequence is TGTGCCAGCAGTGAGTACTACAATGAGCAGTTCTTC. Amino acid sequence: CASSEYYNEQFF. The full variable domain, its missing parts supplied by reference TRBV2 and TRBJ2-1, is EPEVTQTPSHQVTQMGQEVILRCVPISNHLYFYWYRQILGQKVEFLVSFYNNEISEKSEIFDDQFSVERPDGSNFTLKIRSTKLEDSAMYFCASSEYYNEQFFGPGTRLTVL.

The chain employs TRBV25-1 and TRBJ1-2; 11 bases line up with TRBD1. The CDR3 contains 13 residues. J gave up 8 bases and V 8 bases, and 7 bases lay outside the gene matches. From germline, CDR1 is MGHDK and CDR2 SYGVNS. CDR3 amino acids: CASSGQGAKGYTF. In nucleotides, the CDR3 is TGTGCCAGCTCCGGACAGGGGGCGAAAGGCTACACCTTC.

This clone was detected only a few times. The J gene is TRBJ2-1, the V gene TRBV19; the D gene is possibly TRBD2 (5 bases). This CDR3 contains 17 residues. The germline gives CDR1 LNHDA, CDR2 SQIVND (reference sequence). V was shortened by 3 bases and J by 0 bases, with 15 bases between the two germline ends. Here the CDR3 reads CASSIGRLFSSYNEQFF. The DNA for the CDR3 is TGTGCCAGTAGTATTGGGAGACTATTTAGCTCCTACAATGAGCAGTTCTTC.

This chain connects TRBV7-2 to TRBJ2-1; 7 bases map to TRBD2. The CDR3 spans 19 residues. CDR1 is SGHTA and CDR2 is FQGNSA in the germline V gene. Germline trimming cut 7 bases from V and 4 bases from J; bases unmatched to any gene: 22. The CDR3 DNA follows: TGTGCCAGCAACAATGGGGGACCAACTAGCGTACTTATATACAATGAGCAGTTCTTC. It specifies CASNNGGPTSVLIYNEQFF.

This chain uses TRBV10-2 with TRBJ1-1, with D uncertain. The ends were cut back, 6 bases at V and 1 base at J, with 9 bases in the middle. CDR3 length: 13 amino acids. Germline loops: CDR1 WSHSY, CDR2 SAAADI. The CDR3 sequence is CASRTFSNTEAFF. The CDR3 nucleotides are TGCGCCAGCAGGACTTTTTCGAACACTGAAGCTTTCTTT.